One and the same sample provided the 23 T cell receptor beta chains below, sequenced in a study of T cell repertoires in cytomegalovirus infection. TCRdb re-analysed the reads in MiXCR, keeping a single row per CDR3 protein. The sample has 600,000 to 800,000 distinct CDR3 sequences; more than 20% are singletons. Sequencing was carried out using CD8+ T cells from PBMCs. The receptors derive from a human donor in good health (CMV status not recorded). Some clones in this sample may be carry-over from other donors' samples.

This clonotype was recorded a few times. The chain has TRBV24-1 and TRBJ2-2, with D unclear. V dropped 4 bases and J dropped 7 bases, with 9 bases sitting between them. CDR1 is KGHDR and CDR2 is SFDVKD in the germline V gene. This CDR3 has 13 amino acids. This CDR3 is CATSDSLGGELFF. The CDR3 nucleotides are TGTGCCACCAGTGACTCCCTTGGCGGGGAGCTGTTTTTT.

This clonotype was observed many times. The chain recombines TRBV4-3 with TRBJ1-1, with D possibly matching TRBD1 (5 bases). V shed 4 bases and J shed 3 bases, with 12 bases lying between them. There are 14 residues in the CDR3. Looked up from germline, CDR1 is LGHNA and CDR2 is YSLEER. CDR3 residues: CASSLRDGDTEAFF. CDR3 sequence (DNA): TGCGCCAGCAGCCTACGGGACGGCGACACTGAAGCTTTCTTT.

The chain uses TRBV20-1 and TRBJ1-4, with 9 bases fitting TRBD1. V was pared by 5 bases and J by 5 bases, with 9 bases of the junction left unmatched. CDR1 and CDR2 from the germline V gene are DFQATT and SNEGSKA (reference sequence). The CDR3 covers 15 residues. This chain's CDR3 is CSASLRGTGNEKLFF. The CDR3 coding sequence is TGCAGTGCTTCTCTTAGAGGGACAGGGAATGAAAAACTGTTTTTT.

J is TRBJ1-1 and V is TRBV28; weak D call: TRBD1 (5 bases). Trimming removed 3 bases at V and 4 bases at J, with 15 bases between. Germline-derived CDR1 and CDR2 are MDHEN and SYDVKM. The length of the CDR3 is 15 residues. Here the CDR3 reads CASSFGAGTATEAFF. CDR3 coding DNA: TGTGCCAGCAGTTTTGGGGCAGGAACGGCCACTGAAGCTTTCTTT.

The gene calls are TRBV12-3 or TRBV12-4 and TRBJ2-1; possible D gene TRBD2, 7 bases. Trimming stripped 3 bases from V and 8 bases from J, with 14 bases between. There are 14 residues in the CDR3. CDR3 DNA sequence: TGTGCCAGCAGTTTCGGAGGGGGGGAACATGAGCAGTTCTTC. This translates into CASSFGGGEHEQFF.

This clonotype was counted many times. The chain carries TRBV6-2 or TRBV6-3 and TRBJ2-1; perhaps D is TRBD1 or TRBD2 (5 bases each). The germline gives CDR1 MNHEY, CDR2 SVGEGT. The V gene lost 4 bases and the J gene lost 4 bases, with 14 bases spanning the gap. The CDR3 spans 15 residues. CDR3 sequence: CASSWGTERYNEQFF. Written as DNA, the CDR3 is TGTGCCAGCAGTTGGGGGACGGAACGATACAATGAGCAGTTCTTC.

The V gene is TRBV14, the J gene TRBJ2-1, with 7 bases lining up with TRBD1. After removal of 5 bases from V and 5 bases from J, the junction contained 9 bases not matched to a gene. The CDR3 has 15 residues. Germline V CDR1 and CDR2: SGHDN, FVKESK. Here the CDR3 DNA reads TGTGCCAGCAGCAAATACAGGGGAATGGACAATGAGCAGTTCTTC. It encodes CASSKYRGMDNEQFF.

This chain uses TRBV29-1 with TRBJ2-1; the D is unclear. The length of the CDR3 is 12 residues. V lost 0 bases and J 6 bases, leaving 6 bases between the germline ends. Germline CDR1 and CDR2: SQVTM and ANQGSEA. Here the CDR3 DNA reads TGCAGCGTTGAAGATGCAGGCAATGAGCAGTTCTTC. Translating gives CSVEDAGNEQFF.

This clonotype was picked up many times. The genes are TRBV7-8 and TRBJ2-3; 9 bases align to TRBD1. V gave up 7 bases and J gave up 6 bases; unmatched junction bases: 8. CDR3 length: 14 residues. Germline CDR1 SGHVS, CDR2 FQNEAQ. CDR3 sequence reads: CASTGTGLMDTQYF. CDR3 nucleotide sequence: TGTGCCAGCACTGGGACAGGGCTGATGGATACGCAGTATTTT.

This clonotype has ten or more counts. This chain links TRBV12-3 or TRBV12-4 with TRBJ2-3, with a tentative D call TRBD1 (6 bases). The CDR3 has 14 amino acids. V lost 3 bases and J 4 bases, leaving 11 bases between the germline ends. The CDR3 DNA reads TGTGCCAGCAGTTTGACAGGTTTAGCAGATACGCAGTATTTT. This codes for CASSLTGLADTQYF.

This clonotype was seen repeatedly, ten times or more. The chain employs TRBV6-5 and TRBJ2-2; TRBD2 agrees at 11 bases. Germline-derived CDR1 and CDR2 are MNHEY and SVGAGI. V lost 0 bases, J lost 6 bases, and 12 bases stayed unmatched. This CDR3 is built from 19 residues. The CDR3 sequence is CASSYSTSGGSGIAGELFF. The CDR3 DNA reads TGTGCCAGCAGTTACTCTACTAGCGGGGGAAGTGGGATCGCCGGGGAGCTGTTTTTT.

V and J are TRBV27 and TRBJ2-1; no clear D. The V gene lost 2 bases and the J gene lost 4 bases, with 9 bases spanning the gap. In germline, CDR1 is MNHEY, CDR2 SMNVEV (reference sequence). The CDR3 is 14 residues long. This CDR3 reads CASSLLGTYNEQFF. The CDR3 region has the DNA TGTGCCAGCAGTTTACTGGGTACTTACAATGAGCAGTTCTTC.

This clonotype was detected only a few times. The chain joins TRBV12-5 to TRBJ2-7; possibly TRBD1 for D (6 bases). Germline CDR1 LGHNT, CDR2 FRNRAP. Trimming removed 6 bases from V and 4 bases from J, with 16 bases in between. The CDR3 runs to 14 residues. This chain's CDR3 is CASGLLDRNYEQYV. Written as DNA, the CDR3 is TGTGCTAGTGGGCTCCTCGACAGGAATTACGAGCAGTACGTC.

This clonotype has only one observation. A single base separates this from a much larger clone, so it may be a read error. A read error is likely, as this CDR3 ends without the conserved phenylalanine or tryptophan. This chain joins TRBV2 and TRBJ2-1; 8 bases line up with TRBD1. With V trimmed by 9 bases and J by 9 bases, 10 bases remained unmatched. CDR1 and CDR2 (germline): SNHLY, FYNNEI. This CDR3 spans 13 amino acids. The CDR3, as DNA: TGTGCCAGGACCGGGACAGGAGCGTTTGAGCAGTTCATC. It specifies CARTGTGAFEQFI.

The chain employs TRBV20-1 and TRBJ2-7; tentatively, D is TRBD1 or TRBD2 (5 bases each). The CDR3 covers 13 residues. The V and J ends lost 3 bases and 3 bases respectively, with 12 bases between them. The germline CDR1 and CDR2 sequences are DFQATT and SNEGSKA (reference sequence). The CDR3 loop is CSARGTGNYEQYV. The CDR3 DNA reads TGCAGTGCTAGGGGGACGGGGAACTACGAGCAGTACGTC.

This clonotype was observed a handful of times. The chain is built from TRBV29-1 and TRBJ2-7; TRBD2 is a possible D gene (5 bases). CDR3 size: 13 residues. The ends were cut back, 7 bases at V and 5 bases at J, with 18 bases in the middle. Germline V CDR1 and CDR2: SQVTM, ANQGSEA. This CDR3 is CSAGREAPHEQYF. Written as DNA, the CDR3 is TGCAGCGCCGGCCGGGAAGCCCCCCACGAGCAGTACTTC.

The chain recombines TRBV7-9 with TRBJ2-1; the match to TRBD2 covers 9 bases. The J segment lost 0 bases and the V segment lost 6 bases, leaving 15 bases of the junction unmatched. The germline gives CDR1 SEHNR, CDR2 FQNEAQ (reference sequence). The CDR3 loop spans 19 amino acids. The CDR3 loop is CASSPGELAGFSSYNEQFF. Written as DNA, the CDR3 is TGTGCCAGCAGTCCTGGGGAGCTAGCGGGGTTTAGCTCCTACAATGAGCAGTTCTTC.

The rearrangement links TRBV11-2 to TRBJ2-1; D is undetermined. The CDR3 loop spans 15 amino acids. V was cut by 0 bases and J by 0 bases, with 6 bases left in between. CDR1 and CDR2 from the germline V gene are SGHAT and FQNNGV. The CDR3 DNA reads as TGTGCCAGCAGCTTAGATTGGAGCTCCTACAATGAGCAGTTCTTC. This codes for CASSLDWSSYNEQFF.

The V gene is TRBV6-6, the J gene TRBJ1-1, with D unresolved. The CDR3 extends over 13 amino acids. Germline V lookup: CDR1 MNHNY, CDR2 SVGAGI (reference sequence). V was cut by 2 bases and J by 8 bases, with 12 bases left in between. The CDR3 sequence is CASSYIRETEAFF. Here the CDR3 DNA reads TGTGCCAGCAGTTACATACGGGAGACCGAAGCTTTCTTT.

The rearrangement joins TRBV20-1 to TRBJ1-4; D unclear. The CDR3 has 15 residues. The germline CDR1 and CDR2 sequences are DFQATT and SNEGSKA (reference sequence). Trimming removed 1 base at V and 0 bases at J, with 9 bases between. The CDR3 region is CSARVRLPTNEKLFF. The CDR3 coding sequence is TGCAGTGCTAGAGTTAGACTGCCAACTAATGAAAAACTGTTTTTT.

The chain carries TRBV20-1 and TRBJ1-2, with unresolved D. Deletions cut 3 bases from V and 7 bases from J, with 12 bases between. CDR1 and CDR2 (germline): DFQATT, SNEGSKA (reference sequence). The CDR3 runs to 12 residues. The CDR3 here is CSARPGPAGYTF. The CDR3 DNA follows: TGCAGTGCTAGGCCAGGACCGGCTGGCTACACCTTC.

Turning to this clonotype: A read error may account for a junction end that differs from germline. The chain couples TRBV7-3 to TRBJ2-7, with TRBD2 identical over 11 bases. The CDR3 extends over 15 amino acids. Germline V gene sequence: CDR1 SGHTA, CDR2 FQGTGA. CDR3: CVSSGSGGAPNEQYF. DNA for the CDR3: TGTGTCAGCAGCGGTAGCGGGGGGGCCCCCAACGAGCAGTACTTC.

The V call is TRBV28, the J call TRBJ2-3; tentatively, D is TRBD1 (6 bases). V lost 6 bases and J 2 bases, leaving 21 bases between the germline ends. The CDR3 sequence is 17 residues long. Germline CDR1 and CDR2: MDHEN and SYDVKM. Here the CDR3 reads CASSHDWTAGPTDTQYF. In DNA form, the CDR3 reads TGTGCCAGCAGCCACGACTGGACAGCAGGACCCACAGATACGCAGTATTTT. Full variable domain (outside the CDR3, taken from reference TRBV28 and TRBJ2-3): DVKVTQSSRYLVKRTGEKVFLECVQDMDHENMFWYRQDPGLGLRLIYFSYDVKMKEKGDIPEGYSVSREKKERFSLILESASTNQTSMYLCASSHDWTAGPTDTQYFGPGTRLTVL.